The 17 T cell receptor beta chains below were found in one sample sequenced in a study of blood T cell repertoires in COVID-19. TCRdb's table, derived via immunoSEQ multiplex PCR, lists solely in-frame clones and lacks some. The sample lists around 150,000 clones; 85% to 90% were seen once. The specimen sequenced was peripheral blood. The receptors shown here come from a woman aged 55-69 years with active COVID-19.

CDR3 coding DNA: TGTGCCAGCAGCCCCACGGGGGTGACACGGGGAGGCAATGAGCAGTTCTTC. Translation: CASSPTGVTRGGNEQFF. V usage is TRBV7-2 and J usage is TRBJ2-1; tentative D call: TRBD2 (6 bases). V was clipped by 5 bases and J by 6 bases, with 23 bases between them. This CDR3 comprises 17 residues. In germline, CDR1 is SGHTA, CDR2 FQGNSA.

CDR3 residues: CASSQEGGAVGNQPQHF. The CDR3 DNA follows: TGCGCCAGCAGCCAAGAGGGGGGGGCGGTGGGCAATCAGCCCCAGCATTTT. The chain recombines TRBV4-1 with TRBJ1-5; perhaps TRBD1 as D (6 bases). The CDR3 runs to 17 residues. The V end lost 0 bases, the J end lost 2 bases, and 14 bases lay between the germline ends. The V gene's germline CDR1 is MGHRA and CDR2 YSYEKL.

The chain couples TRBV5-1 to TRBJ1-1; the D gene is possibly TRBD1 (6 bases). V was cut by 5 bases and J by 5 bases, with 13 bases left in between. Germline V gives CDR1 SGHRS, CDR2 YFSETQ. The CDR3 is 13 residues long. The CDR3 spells CASRTGFGTEAFF. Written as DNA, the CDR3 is TGCGCCAGCAGAACAGGGTTTGGGACTGAAGCTTTCTTT.

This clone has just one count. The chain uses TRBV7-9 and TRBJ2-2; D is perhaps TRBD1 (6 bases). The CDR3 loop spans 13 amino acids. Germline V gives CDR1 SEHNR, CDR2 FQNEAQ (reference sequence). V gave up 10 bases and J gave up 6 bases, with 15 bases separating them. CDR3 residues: CATPPGVPGELFF. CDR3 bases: TGTGCCACACCCCCAGGGGTCCCCGGGGAGCTGTTTTTT.

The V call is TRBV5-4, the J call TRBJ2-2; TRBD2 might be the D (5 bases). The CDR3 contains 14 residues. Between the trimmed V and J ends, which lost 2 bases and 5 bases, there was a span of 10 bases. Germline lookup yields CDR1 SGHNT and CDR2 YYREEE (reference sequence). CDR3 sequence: CASSLRDGTGELFF. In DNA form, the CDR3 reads TGTGCCAGCAGCTTACGGGATGGGACCGGGGAGCTGTTTTTT.

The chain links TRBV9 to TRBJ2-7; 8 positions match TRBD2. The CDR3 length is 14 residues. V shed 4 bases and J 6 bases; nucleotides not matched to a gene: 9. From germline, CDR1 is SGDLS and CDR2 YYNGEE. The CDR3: CASSLTSEISEQYF. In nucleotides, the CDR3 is TGTGCCAGCAGCCTGACTAGCGAGATCTCCGAGCAGTACTTC.

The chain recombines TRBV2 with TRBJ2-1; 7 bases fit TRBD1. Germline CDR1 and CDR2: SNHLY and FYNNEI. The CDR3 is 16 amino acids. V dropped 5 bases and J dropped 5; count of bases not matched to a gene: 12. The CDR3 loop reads CASSLTGTDLDNEQFF. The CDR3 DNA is TGTGCCAGCAGTTTAACCGGGACAGACCTTGACAATGAGCAGTTCTTC.

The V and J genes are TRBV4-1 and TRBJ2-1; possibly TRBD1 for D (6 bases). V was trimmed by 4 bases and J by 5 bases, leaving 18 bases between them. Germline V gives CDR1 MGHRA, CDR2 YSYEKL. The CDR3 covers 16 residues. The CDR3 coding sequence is TGCGCCAGCAGCCCCAGGGGCGGGCTCTCGGACAATGAGCAGTTCTTC. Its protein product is CASSPRGGLSDNEQFF.

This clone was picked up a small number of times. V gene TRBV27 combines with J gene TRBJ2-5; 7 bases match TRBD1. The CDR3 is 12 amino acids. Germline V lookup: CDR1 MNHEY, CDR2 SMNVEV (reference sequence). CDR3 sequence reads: CTAGTVEETQYF. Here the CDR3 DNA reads TGTACCGCCGGGACAGTGGAAGAGACCCAGTACTTC.

The CDR3 nucleotides read TGTGCCAGCAGCGTAGCTACCGGGGGAGAGCAGTTCTTC. Its protein product is CASSVATGGEQFF. The rearrangement joins TRBV9 to TRBJ2-1; D is possibly TRBD2 (6 bases). The germline CDR1 and CDR2 sequences are SGDLS and YYNGEE. CDR3 length: 13 residues. V was shortened by 0 bases and J by 10 bases, with 11 bases between the two germline ends.

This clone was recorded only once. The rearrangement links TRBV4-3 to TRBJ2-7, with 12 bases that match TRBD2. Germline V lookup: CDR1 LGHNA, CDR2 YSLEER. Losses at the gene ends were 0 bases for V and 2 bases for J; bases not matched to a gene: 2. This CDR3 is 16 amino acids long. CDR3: CASSQDASGRAYEQYF. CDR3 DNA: TGCGCCAGCAGCCAAGATGCTAGCGGGAGGGCCTACGAGCAGTACTTC.

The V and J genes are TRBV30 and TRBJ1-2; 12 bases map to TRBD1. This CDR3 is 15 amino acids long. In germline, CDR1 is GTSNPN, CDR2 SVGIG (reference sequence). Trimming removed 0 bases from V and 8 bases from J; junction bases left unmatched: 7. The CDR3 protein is CAWSVGGQGAQGYTF. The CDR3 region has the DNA TGTGCCTGGAGTGTAGGGGGACAGGGGGCCCAAGGCTACACCTTC.

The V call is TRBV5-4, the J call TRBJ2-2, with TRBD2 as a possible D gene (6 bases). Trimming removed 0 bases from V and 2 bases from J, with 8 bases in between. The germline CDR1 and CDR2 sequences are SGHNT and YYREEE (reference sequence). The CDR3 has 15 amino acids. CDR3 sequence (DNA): TGTGCCAGCAGCTTGGGGACTATTAACACCGGGGAGCTGTTTTTT. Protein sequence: CASSLGTINTGELFF.

DNA of the CDR3: TGTGCCAGCAGTTTCAGCTTGTGGGGAGGTCGCAATCAGCCCCAGCATTTT. As protein: CASSFSLWGGRNQPQHF. The chain uses TRBV28 and TRBJ1-5; D uncertain. The CDR3 is made up of 17 amino acids. V lost 3 bases and J 2 bases, leaving 17 bases between the germline ends. Germline-derived CDR1 and CDR2 are MDHEN and SYDVKM.

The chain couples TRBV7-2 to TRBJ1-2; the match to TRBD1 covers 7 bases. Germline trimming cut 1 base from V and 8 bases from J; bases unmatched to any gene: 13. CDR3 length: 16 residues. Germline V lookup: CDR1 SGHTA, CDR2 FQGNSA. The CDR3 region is CASSLVPGGQGGGYTF. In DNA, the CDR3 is TGTGCCAGCAGCTTAGTCCCAGGGGGGCAGGGGGGCGGCTACACCTTC. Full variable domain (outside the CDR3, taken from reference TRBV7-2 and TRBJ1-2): GAGVSQSPSNKVTEKGKDVELRCDPISGHTALYWYRQSLGQGLEFLIYFQGNSAPDKSGLPSDRFSAERTGGSVSTLTIQRTQQEDSAVYLCASSLVPGGQGGGYTFGSGTRLTVV.

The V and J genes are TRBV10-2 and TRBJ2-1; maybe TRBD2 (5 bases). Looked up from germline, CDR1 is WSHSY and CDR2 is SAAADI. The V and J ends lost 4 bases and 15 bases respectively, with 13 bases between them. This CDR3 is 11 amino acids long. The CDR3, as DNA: TGCGCCAGCAGTGGGACTTCCTCGCCGTTCTTC. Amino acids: CASSGTSSPFF.

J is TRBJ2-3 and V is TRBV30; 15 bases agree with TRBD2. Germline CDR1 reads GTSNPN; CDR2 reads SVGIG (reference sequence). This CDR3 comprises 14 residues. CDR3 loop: CARGLAGGADTQYF. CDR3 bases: TGTGCTCGCGGACTAGCGGGAGGGGCAGATACGCAGTATTTT.